This T cell receptor (beta chain) was captured by sequencing in a study of cytomegalovirus exposure and HLA in healthy donors. Whole-study context: One earlier analysis, a look at 180 million or so T cells, found 100 million to 130 million unique TCR beta sequences. General study points: Productive status was seen about 87% or about 30% of the time for most TCR beta V segments in an earlier analysis. Later on, an analysis showed TCR association rates differing by HLA locus, with DRB1 the most and HLA-C the fewest. The study listed about 150 cytomegalovirus-associated TCR beta chains.

CDR1 MNHEY and CDR2 SMNVEV come from the germline V gene (reference sequence). Trimming pared 3 bases from V and 4 bases from J, leaving 9 bases between. This CDR3 is built from 13 residues. Comments on this clone: As yet, its antigen is unknown.

The PCR contained 60 Vbeta and 13 Jbeta primers. Produced via immunoSEQ multiplex PCR; TCRdb's table is partial and in-frame only. The sample has 150,000 to 160,000 clones, roughly 77% seen once. The sequenced sample consisted of PBMCs. The J gene is TRBJ1-2, the V gene TRBV27; D not resolved. This receptor was taken from a young man in good health and CMV-seropositive. CDR3: CASSFSESYGYTF. CDR3 coding DNA: TGTGCCAGCAGTTTCTCTGAGAGCTATGGCTACACCTTC.